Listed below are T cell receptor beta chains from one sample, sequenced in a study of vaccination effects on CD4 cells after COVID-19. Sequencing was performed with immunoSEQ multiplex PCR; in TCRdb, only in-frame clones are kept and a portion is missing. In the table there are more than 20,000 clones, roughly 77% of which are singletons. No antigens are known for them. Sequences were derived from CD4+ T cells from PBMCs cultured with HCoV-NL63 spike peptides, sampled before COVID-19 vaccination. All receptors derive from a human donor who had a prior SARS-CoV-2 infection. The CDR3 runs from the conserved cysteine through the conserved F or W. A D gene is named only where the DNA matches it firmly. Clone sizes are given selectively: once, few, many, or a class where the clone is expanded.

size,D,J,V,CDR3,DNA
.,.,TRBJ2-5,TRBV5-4,CASSFPGTEETQYF,TGTGCCAGCAGCTTCCCCGGGACTGAAGAGACCCAGTACTTC
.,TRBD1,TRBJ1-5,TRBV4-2,CASSQMTGDGGQPQHF,TGTGCCAGCAGCCAGATGACAGGGGATGGTGGTCAGCCCCAGCATTTT
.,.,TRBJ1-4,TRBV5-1,CASSLSSATNEKLFF,TGCGCCAGCAGCTTGAGTTCTGCAACTAATGAAAAACTGTTTTTT
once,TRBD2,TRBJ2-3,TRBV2,CASSDRGGGAEDTQYF,TGTGCCAGCAGTGATCGAGGCGGGGGGGCGGAAGATACGCAGTATTTT
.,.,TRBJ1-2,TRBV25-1,CASSAQITGNYGYTF,TGTGCCAGCAGTGCCCAAATTACAGGGAACTATGGCTACACCTTC
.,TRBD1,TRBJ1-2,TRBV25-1,CASSGQGQLLYGYTF,TGTGCCAGCAGTGGCCAGGGACAGCTCCTTTATGGCTACACCTTC
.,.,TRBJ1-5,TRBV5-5,CASSLADRPWWHQPQHF,TGTGCCAGCAGCTTGGCAGACAGGCCGTGGTGGCATCAGCCCCAGCATTTT
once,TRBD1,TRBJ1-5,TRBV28,CASRTGPWGNQPQHF,TGTGCCAGCAGGACAGGGCCATGGGGCAATCAGCCCCAGCATTTT
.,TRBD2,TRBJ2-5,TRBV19,CASHQGTSGKTQYF,TGTGCCAGTCACCAGGGGACTAGCGGGAAGACCCAGTACTTC
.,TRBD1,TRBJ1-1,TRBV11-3,CASSLLTGADTEAFF,TGTGCCAGCAGCCTTCTGACAGGGGCGGACACTGAAGCTTTCTTT
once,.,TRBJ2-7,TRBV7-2,CASSTRTEEQYF,TGTGCCAGCAGCACGCGGACTGAAGAGCAGTACTTC
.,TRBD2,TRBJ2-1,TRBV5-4,CASSSGTSGGAGEQFF,TGTGCCAGCAGCTCGGGGACTAGCGGGGGGGCCGGTGAGCAGTTCTTC
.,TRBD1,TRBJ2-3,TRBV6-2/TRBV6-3,CASTPGTGTDTQYF,TGTGCCAGCACCCCCGGGACAGGAACCGATACGCAGTATTTT
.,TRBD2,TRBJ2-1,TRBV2,CASREGLASYNEQFF,TGTGCCAGCAGGGAAGGACTAGCGAGTTACAATGAGCAGTTCTTC
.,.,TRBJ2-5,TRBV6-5,CASSYSRQETQYF,TGTGCCAGCAGTTACTCCAGACAAGAGACCCAGTACTTC
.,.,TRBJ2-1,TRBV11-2,CASSFLLGVSYNEQFF,TGTGCCAGCAGCTTCCTTCTCGGGGTTTCCTACAATGAGCAGTTCTTC
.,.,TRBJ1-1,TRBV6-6,CASSYALLTEAFF,TGTGCCAGCAGTTACGCTCTCCTGACTGAAGCTTTCTTT
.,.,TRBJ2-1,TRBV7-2,CASSPLGGRIGNEQFF,TGTGCCAGCAGTCCTTTGGGGGGTAGGATTGGCAATGAGCAGTTCTTC
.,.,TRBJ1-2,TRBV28,CASSFRNYGYTF,TGTGCCAGCAGTTTCCGTAACTATGGCTACACCTTC
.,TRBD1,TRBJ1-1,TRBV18,CASSPSRTGLGTEAFF,TGTGCCAGCTCACCGAGTAGGACAGGGCTGGGCACTGAAGCTTTCTTT
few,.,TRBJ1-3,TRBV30,CAWSGGNSGNTIYF,TGTGCCTGGAGTGGAGGGAACTCTGGAAACACCATATATTTT
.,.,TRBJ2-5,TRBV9,CASSDRVGGNQETQYF,TGTGCCAGCAGCGACCGTGTGGGTGGCAACCAAGAGACCCAGTACTTC
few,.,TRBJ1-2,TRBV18,CASSPPTGGGYTF,TGTGCCAGCTCACCTCCCACGGGGGGTGGCTACACCTTC